This T cell receptor (beta chain) was sequenced in a study of CD8+CD57+ T cells in acquired aplastic anemia. Across the whole study: The study obtained an average of approximately 3 ug of DNA from sorted CD4+ and CD8+ cells. Where healthy donors were concerned, CD4+ cells averaged around 11 million reads. Study outcomes and limitations: In common between the patients and the controls were nearly 30 CD8+ CDR3 sequences.

Profiling of TCR beta VDJ combinations and CDR3 sequences used genomic DNA as template. MiXCR, run by TCRdb on the reads, gives a single entry per CDR3 protein. The sample yields about 130,000 distinct CDR3 sequences, less than 45% seen once. This clonotype has just a few counts. As yet, its antigen is unknown. The V and J ends lost 3 bases and 11 bases, in that order; junction bases with no gene match: 10. This CDR3 has 15 residues. The sequencing input was sorted CD4+, CD8+, or CD8+CD57+ T cells (not recorded which) from PBMCs. The rearrangement links TRBV12-3 or TRBV12-4 to TRBJ1-3; 10 bases align to TRBD1. The clonotype comes from a human donor in good health, serving as a control. CDR3: CASSLGTLDRGAIYF. For the CDR3, the DNA is TGTGCCAGCAGTTTGGGAACATTGGACAGGGGGGCCATATATTTT.